This T cell receptor (beta chain) stems from a study of T-cell memory formation after mild COVID-19. Study summary: There were largely donor-specific TCR clusters. General study findings and limits: Pre-infection memory showed some responding clones, and this suggested that cross-reactive memory joined. A second wave of clones peaked on day 37, and their SARS-CoV-2 specificity went unconfirmed.

Germline CDR1 is SGHDT and CDR2 is YYEEEE. The V segment lost 4 bases and the J segment 1 base; nucleotides outside the gene matches: 4. There are 14 residues in the CDR3. Worth noting for this clonotype: Its antigen is undetermined.

TCRdb fed the 5' RACE reads into MiXCR, producing one record per CDR3 protein. The profile shows more than 300,000 distinct CDR3 sequences, about 13% of them singletons. The source is a man younger than 35 who had mild COVID-19 (a few samples of this study predate the infection). Cell type and time point are not known. The J gene is TRBJ1-1, the V gene TRBV5-6; 7 bases fit TRBD1. Material: PBMCs or a T cell subset sorted from them (not recorded which). In DNA form, the CDR3 reads TGTGCCAGCAGCGCGGGACAGCAGAACACTGAAGCTTTCTTT. Its translation: CASSAGQQNTEAFF.